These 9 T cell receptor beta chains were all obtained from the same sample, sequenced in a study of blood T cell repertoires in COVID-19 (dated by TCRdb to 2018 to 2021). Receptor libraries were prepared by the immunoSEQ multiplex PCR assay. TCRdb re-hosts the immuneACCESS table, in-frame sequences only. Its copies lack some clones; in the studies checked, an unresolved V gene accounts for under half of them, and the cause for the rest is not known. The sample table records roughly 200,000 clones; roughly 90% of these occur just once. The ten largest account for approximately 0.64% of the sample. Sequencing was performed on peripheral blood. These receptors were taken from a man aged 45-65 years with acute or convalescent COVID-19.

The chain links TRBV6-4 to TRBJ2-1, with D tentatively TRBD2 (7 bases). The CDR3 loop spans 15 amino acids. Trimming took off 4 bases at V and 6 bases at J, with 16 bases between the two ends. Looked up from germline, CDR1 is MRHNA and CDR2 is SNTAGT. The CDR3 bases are TGTGCCAGCAGTGCACAGGGAGGGATGGCCAATGAGCAGTTCTTC. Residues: CASSAQGGMANEQFF.

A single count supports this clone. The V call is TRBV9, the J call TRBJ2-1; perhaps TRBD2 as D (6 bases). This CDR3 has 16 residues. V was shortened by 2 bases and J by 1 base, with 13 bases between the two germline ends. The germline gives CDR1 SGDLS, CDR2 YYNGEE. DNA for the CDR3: TGTGCCAGCAGCGTGATTGGGCTAGCGTCCTACAATGAGCAGTTCTTC. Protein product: CASSVIGLASYNEQFF.

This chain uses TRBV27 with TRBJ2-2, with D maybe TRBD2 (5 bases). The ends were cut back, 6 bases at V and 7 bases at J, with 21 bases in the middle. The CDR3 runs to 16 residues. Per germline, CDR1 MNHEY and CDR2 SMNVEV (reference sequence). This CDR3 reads CASSLPGLYGGGELFF. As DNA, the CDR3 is TGTGCCAGCAGCCTACCGGGGTTATATGGTGGCGGGGAGCTGTTTTTT.

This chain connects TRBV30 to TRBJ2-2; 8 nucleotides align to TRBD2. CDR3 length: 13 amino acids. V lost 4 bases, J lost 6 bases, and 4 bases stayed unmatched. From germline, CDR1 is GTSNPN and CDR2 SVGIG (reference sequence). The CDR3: CAWKPGGPGELFF. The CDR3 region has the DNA TGTGCCTGGAAGCCGGGGGGGCCCGGGGAGCTGTTTTTT.

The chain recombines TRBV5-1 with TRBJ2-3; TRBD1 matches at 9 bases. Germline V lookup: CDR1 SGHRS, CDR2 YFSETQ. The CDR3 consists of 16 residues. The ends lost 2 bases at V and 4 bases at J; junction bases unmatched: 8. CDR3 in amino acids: CASSFSDRGVPDTQYF. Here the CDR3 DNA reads TGCGCCAGCAGCTTCAGCGACAGGGGGGTACCAGATACGCAGTATTTT.

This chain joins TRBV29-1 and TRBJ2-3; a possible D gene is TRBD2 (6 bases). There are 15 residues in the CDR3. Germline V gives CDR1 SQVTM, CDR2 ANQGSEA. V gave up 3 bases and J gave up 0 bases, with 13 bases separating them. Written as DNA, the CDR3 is TGCAGCGTTGATGGACCGGGGGTTAGCACAGATACGCAGTATTTT. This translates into CSVDGPGVSTDTQYF.

This CDR3 is CASKLAGGSYEQYV. CDR3 nucleotide sequence: TGTGCCAGCAAACTAGCGGGGGGCTCCTACGAGCAGTACGTC. The chain recombines TRBV28 with TRBJ2-7; TRBD2 matches 12 bases. Trimming cost V 7 bases and J 0 bases; bases outside gene matches: 1. In germline, CDR1 is MDHEN, CDR2 SYDVKM. This CDR3 comprises 14 residues.

The CDR3 region is CASSLASASGTYNEQFF. CDR3 DNA sequence: TGTGCCAGCAGCTTGGCTTCTGCTAGCGGGACTTACAATGAGCAGTTCTTC. The V gene is TRBV5-4, the J gene TRBJ2-1, with TRBD2 matching 9 bases. Germline CDR1 SGHNT, CDR2 YYREEE (reference sequence). Trimming cost V 0 bases and J 4 bases; bases outside gene matches: 8. CDR3 length: 17 amino acids.

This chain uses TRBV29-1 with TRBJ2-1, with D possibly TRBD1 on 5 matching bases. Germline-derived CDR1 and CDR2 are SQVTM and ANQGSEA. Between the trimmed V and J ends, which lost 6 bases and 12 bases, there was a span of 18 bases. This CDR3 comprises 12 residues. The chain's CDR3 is CSVDGGDSRQFF. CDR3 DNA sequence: TGCAGCGTGGACGGCGGAGACAGTCGGCAGTTCTTC.